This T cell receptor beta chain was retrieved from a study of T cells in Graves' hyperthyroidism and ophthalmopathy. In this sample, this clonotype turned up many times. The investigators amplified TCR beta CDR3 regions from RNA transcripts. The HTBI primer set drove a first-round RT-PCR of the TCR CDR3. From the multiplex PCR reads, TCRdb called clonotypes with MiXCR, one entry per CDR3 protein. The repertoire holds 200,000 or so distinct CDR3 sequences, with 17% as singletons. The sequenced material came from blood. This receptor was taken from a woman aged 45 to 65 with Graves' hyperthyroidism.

The CDR3 protein is CASSRGLAGGSDEQFF. Written as DNA, the CDR3 is TGTGCCAGCAGCCGGGGACTAGCGGGAGGTTCGGATGAGCAGTTCTTC. The chain recombines TRBV7-6 with TRBJ2-1, with 15 bases lining up with TRBD2. V was pared by 5 bases and J by 8 bases, with 7 bases of the junction left unmatched. Germline V gene sequence: CDR1 SGHVS, CDR2 FNYEAQ. The CDR3 length is 16 residues. Supplemented by reference TRBV7-6 and TRBJ2-1, the full variable domain reads GAGVSQSPRYKVTKRGQDVALRCDPISGHVSLYWYRQALGQGPEFLTYFNYEAQQDKSGLPNDRFSAERPEGSISTLTIQRTEQRDSAMYRCASSRGLAGGSDEQFFGPGTRLTVL.